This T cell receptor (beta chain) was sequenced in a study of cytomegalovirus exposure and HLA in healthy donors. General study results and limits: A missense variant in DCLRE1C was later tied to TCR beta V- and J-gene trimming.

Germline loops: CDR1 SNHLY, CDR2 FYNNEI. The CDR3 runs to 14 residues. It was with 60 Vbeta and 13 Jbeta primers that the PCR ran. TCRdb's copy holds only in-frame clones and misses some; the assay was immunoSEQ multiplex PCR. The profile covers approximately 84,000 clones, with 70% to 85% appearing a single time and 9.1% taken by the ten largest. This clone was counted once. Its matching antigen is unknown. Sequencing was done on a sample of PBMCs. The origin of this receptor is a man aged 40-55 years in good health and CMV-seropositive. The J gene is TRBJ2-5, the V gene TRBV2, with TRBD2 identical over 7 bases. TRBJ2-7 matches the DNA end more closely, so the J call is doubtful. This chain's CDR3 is CASSEEVAGHEQYF. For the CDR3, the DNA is TGTGCCAGCAGTGAAGAGGTAGCGGGCCACGAGCAGTACTTC.